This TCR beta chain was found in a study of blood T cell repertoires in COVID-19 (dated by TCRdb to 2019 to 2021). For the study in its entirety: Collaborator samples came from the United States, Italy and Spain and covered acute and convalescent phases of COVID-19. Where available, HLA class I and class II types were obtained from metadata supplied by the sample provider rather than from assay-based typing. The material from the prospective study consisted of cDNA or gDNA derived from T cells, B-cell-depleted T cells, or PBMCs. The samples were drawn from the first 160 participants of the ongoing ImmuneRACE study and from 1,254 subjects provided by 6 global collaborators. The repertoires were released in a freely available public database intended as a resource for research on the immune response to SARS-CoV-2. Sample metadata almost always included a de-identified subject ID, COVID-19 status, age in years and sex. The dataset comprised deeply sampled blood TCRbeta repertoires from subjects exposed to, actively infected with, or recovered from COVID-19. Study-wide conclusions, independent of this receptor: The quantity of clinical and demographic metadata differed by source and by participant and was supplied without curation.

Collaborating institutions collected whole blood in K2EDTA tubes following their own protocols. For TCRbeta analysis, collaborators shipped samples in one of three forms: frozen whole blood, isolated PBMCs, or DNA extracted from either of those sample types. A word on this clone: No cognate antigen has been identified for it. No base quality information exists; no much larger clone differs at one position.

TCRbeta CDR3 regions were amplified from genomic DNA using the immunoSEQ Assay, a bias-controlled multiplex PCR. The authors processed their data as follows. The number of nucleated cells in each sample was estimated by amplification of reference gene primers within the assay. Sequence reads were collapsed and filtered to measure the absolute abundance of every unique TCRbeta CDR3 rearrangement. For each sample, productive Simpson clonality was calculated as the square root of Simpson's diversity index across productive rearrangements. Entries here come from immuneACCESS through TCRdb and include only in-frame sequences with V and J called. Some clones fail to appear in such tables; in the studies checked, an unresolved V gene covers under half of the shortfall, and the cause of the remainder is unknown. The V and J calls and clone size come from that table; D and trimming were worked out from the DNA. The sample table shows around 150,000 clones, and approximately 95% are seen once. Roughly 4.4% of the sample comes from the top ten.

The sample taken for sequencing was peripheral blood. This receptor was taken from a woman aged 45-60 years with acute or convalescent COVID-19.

The DNA sequence is given as TGCGCCAGCAGCCCCAAATGGGCAGGGGGAAACACCATATATTTT. Its translation is CASSPKWAGGNTIYF. The receptor chain draws on TRBV4-1 and TRBJ1-3, with TRBD1 perhaps the D gene, on 5 matching bases. At the junction V is shortened by 4 bases and J by 4 bases, with 14 bases in between. The CDR3 spans 15 residues, from the cysteine through the phenylalanine. Only the CDR3 DNA is retained, 45 bases long and in frame from the first base. Taken from the germline V gene, the CDR1 and CDR2 loops are MGHRA and YSYEKL.